Listed here are 12 T cell receptor beta chains from one sample, sequenced in a study of blood T cells in healthy people across ages. A second roughly 6 to 11 cycle PCR used barcoded and J-beta primers. TCRdb fed the 5' RACE reads into MiXCR, producing one record per CDR3 protein. The table has over 550,000 distinct CDR3 sequences, roughly 31% seen once; the top ten hold around 16%. What was sequenced was blood. These receptors were obtained from a woman aged 80 or over in good health.

This clonotype was detected only a few times. The rearrangement uses TRBV27 and TRBJ1-1; the D is unclear. The V end was cut by 9 bases, the J end by 1 base, with 9 bases between. The CDR3 is made up of 12 amino acids. Per germline, CDR1 MNHEY and CDR2 SMNVEV (reference sequence). CDR3 nucleotide sequence: TGTGCCAGTTGGGTAGGGAACACTGAAGCTTTCTTT. Its protein product is CASWVGNTEAFF.

This clonotype was recorded at least ten times. The CDR3 protein is CSVEGQSGGAGYEQFF. DNA of the CDR3: TGCAGCGTTGAAGGCCAGAGCGGGGGGGCCGGGTATGAGCAGTTCTTC. The V gene is TRBV29-1, the J gene TRBJ2-1; 10 bases match TRBD2. The CDR3 is 16 amino acids. Trimming at V came to 1 base and at J to 8 bases, leaving 11 bases not matched to a gene. The germline gives CDR1 SQVTM, CDR2 ANQGSEA.

This clonotype was recorded at least ten times. V is TRBV5-6 and J is TRBJ2-7, with D perhaps TRBD1 (5 bases). This CDR3 is 14 amino acids long. CDR1 is SGHDT, CDR2 YYEEEE, per germline. The V gene lost 4 bases and the J gene lost 3 bases, with 14 bases spanning the gap. CDR3 bases: TGTGCCAGCAGCCCAACAGGTAGGGTCTACGAGCAGTACTTC. Translation: CASSPTGRVYEQYF.

With regard to this clonotype: A much larger clonotype is one base distant, so this may be a read error. The chain links TRBV7-9 to TRBJ2-7; a possible D gene is TRBD2 (6 bases). Matching the DNA end better, TRBJ2-5 makes the J call doubtful. The CDR3 length is 16 residues. Per germline, CDR1 SEHNR and CDR2 FQNEAQ (reference sequence). The CDR3 sequence is CASSLRGSGPWETQYF. The DNA for the CDR3 is TGTGCCAGCAGCTTAAGAGGTAGCGGACCTTGGGAGACCCAGTACTTC.

This clonotype has ten or more counts. This rearrangement joins TRBV7-9 to TRBJ2-5; D not resolved. The CDR3 length is 11 residues. From germline, CDR1 is SEHNR and CDR2 FQNEAQ (reference sequence). Trimming stripped 6 bases from V and 5 bases from J, with 7 bases between. CDR3 nucleotide sequence: TGTGCCAGCAGTCCCGCGGAGACCCAGTACTTC. It is translated as CASSPAETQYF.

This clonotype was found many times. J is TRBJ2-7 and V is TRBV9; TRBD1 agrees at 7 bases. Germline V CDR1 and CDR2: SGDLS, YYNGEE. This CDR3 is built from 14 residues. J lost 5 bases, V lost 0 bases, and 5 bases had no gene match. DNA of the CDR3: TGTGCCAGCAGCGTAGGACAGGGCGCCAACGAGCAGTACTTC. Its translation: CASSVGQGANEQYF. The full variable domain, in which reference TRBV9 and TRBJ2-7 provide the parts outside the CDR3, is DSGVTQTPKHLITATGQRVTLRCSPRSGDLSVYWYQQSLDQGLQFLIQYYNGEERAKGNILERFSAQQFPDLHSELNLSSLELGDSALYFCASSVGQGANEQYFGPGTRLTVT.

The chain recombines TRBV9 with TRBJ2-7, with D perhaps TRBD1 (5 bases). This CDR3 region has 15 residues. Per germline, CDR1 SGDLS and CDR2 YYNGEE. The ends were cut back, 0 bases at V and 2 bases at J, with 12 bases in the middle. CDR3 sequence: CASSVEPQGAYEQYF. The CDR3 nucleotides are TGTGCCAGCAGCGTAGAACCCCAGGGCGCCTACGAGCAGTACTTC.

About this clonotype: A much larger clone is a single base away; this may be a read error. The rearrangement uses TRBV20-1 and TRBJ2-4; D is possibly TRBD1 or TRBD2 (7 bases each). Gene TRBJ2-7 matches the end of the DNA better, so the J call may be wrong. Looked up from germline, CDR1 is DFQATT and CDR2 is SNEGSKA (reference sequence). This CDR3 has 15 residues. This CDR3 reads CSASSTVGGGGEQYF. CDR3 DNA sequence: TGCAGTGCTAGTTCGACGGTAGGGGGCGGGGGCGAGCAGTACTTC.

This clonotype appeared a few times. This sequence joins TRBV28 and TRBJ1-5; 8 positions agree with TRBD1. V lost 7 bases and J lost 0; bases outside the gene matches: 11. The CDR3 runs to 17 residues. The germline V gene has CDR1 MDHEN and CDR2 SYDVKM. CDR3: CASTPGTGGYSNQPQHF. In DNA form, the CDR3 reads TGTGCCAGCACCCCCGGGACAGGAGGATATAGCAATCAGCCCCAGCATTTT.

This clonotype has more than one count but fewer than ten. CDR3 nucleotides: TGTGCCAGCAGTGAGGTAGCGGGGGGTTACAATGAGCAGTTCTTC. Amino acids: CASSEVAGGYNEQFF. The chain is built from TRBV2 and TRBJ2-1; TRBD2 matches 10 bases. This CDR3 is 15 amino acids long. V gave up 3 bases and J gave up 4 bases; unmatched junction bases: 3. Looked up from germline, CDR1 is SNHLY and CDR2 is FYNNEI.

In this sample, this clonotype turned up many times. The V call is TRBV11-2, the J call TRBJ2-7, with TRBD1 identical over 7 bases. This CDR3 has 14 residues. The germline V gene encodes CDR1 SGHAT and CDR2 FQNNGV. The J segment lost 6 bases and the V segment lost 5 bases, leaving 10 bases of the junction unmatched. In DNA, the CDR3 is TGTGCCAGCAGCGTCAGACAGGGAATTGGCGAGCAGTACTTC. Protein sequence: CASSVRQGIGEQYF.

In this sample, this clonotype turned up a few times. V is TRBV6-2 or TRBV6-3 and J is TRBJ2-5, with TRBD1 matching 8 bases. The CDR3 is 15 amino acids. Trimming cost V 6 bases and J 5 bases; bases outside gene matches: 11. Per the germline V gene, CDR1 is MNHEY and CDR2 is SVGEGT. CDR3 sequence reads: CASRIPNRGVETQYF. The CDR3 bases are TGTGCCAGCAGGATCCCGAACAGGGGGGTTGAGACCCAGTACTTC.